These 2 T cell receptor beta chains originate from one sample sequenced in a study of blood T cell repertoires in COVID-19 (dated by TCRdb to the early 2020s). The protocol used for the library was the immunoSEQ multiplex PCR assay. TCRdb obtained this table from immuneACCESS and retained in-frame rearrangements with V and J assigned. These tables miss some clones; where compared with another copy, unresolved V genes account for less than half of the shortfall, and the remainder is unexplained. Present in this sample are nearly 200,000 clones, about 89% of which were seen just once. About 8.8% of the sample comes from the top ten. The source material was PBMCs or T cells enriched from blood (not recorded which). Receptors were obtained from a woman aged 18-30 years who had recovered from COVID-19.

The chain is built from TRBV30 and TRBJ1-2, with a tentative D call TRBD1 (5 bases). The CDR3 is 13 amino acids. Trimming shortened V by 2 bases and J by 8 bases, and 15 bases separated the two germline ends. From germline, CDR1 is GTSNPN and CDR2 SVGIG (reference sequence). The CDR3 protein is CAWSTARVKGYTF. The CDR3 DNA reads TGTGCCTGGAGTACGGCCAGGGTAAAAGGCTACACCTTC.

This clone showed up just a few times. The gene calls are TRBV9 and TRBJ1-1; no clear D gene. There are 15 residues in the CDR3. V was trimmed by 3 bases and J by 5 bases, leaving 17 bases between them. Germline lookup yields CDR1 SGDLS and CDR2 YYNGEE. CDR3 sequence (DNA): TGTGCCAGCAGCGCGTACGAGGGATTTGGGACTGAAGCTTTCTTT. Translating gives CASSAYEGFGTEAFF.